Shown below are 17 T cell receptor beta chains from a single sample sequenced in a study of blood T cell repertoires in COVID-19. Data came from immunoSEQ multiplex PCR; TCRdb stores just in-frame clones and leaves some out. The sample carries 250,000 to 300,000 clones, roughly 90% recorded once. The sequencing input was peripheral blood. These receptors originate from a woman in her twenties or thirties with COVID-19, enrolled during active disease.

This clone was counted a single time. The chain is built from TRBV5-4 and TRBJ2-5; 7 bases map to TRBD2. Germline values: CDR1 SGHNT, CDR2 YYREEE (reference sequence). V lost 1 base, J lost 3 bases, and 0 bases stayed unmatched. This CDR3 region has 13 residues. CDR3 loop: CASSLLAEETQYF. DNA of the CDR3: TGTGCCAGCAGCTTGCTAGCGGAAGAGACCCAGTACTTC.

The genes are TRBV7-8 and TRBJ1-2; no definite D call. V was pared by 1 base and J by 7 bases, with 10 bases between. The germline V gene encodes CDR1 SGHVS and CDR2 FQNEAQ. The CDR3 runs 13 residues. The CDR3 here is CASSLGGNGGYTF. DNA of the CDR3: TGTGCCAGCAGCTTAGGAGGGAATGGTGGCTACACCTTC.

The chain has TRBV19 and TRBJ1-1, with TRBD1 matching 7 bases. This CDR3 comprises 12 residues. J was trimmed by 5 bases and V by 7 bases; bases with no gene match: 4. Germline lookup yields CDR1 LNHDA and CDR2 SQIVND (reference sequence). CDR3 loop: CASINRGTEAFF. For the CDR3, the DNA is TGTGCCAGTATTAACAGGGGTACTGAAGCTTTCTTT.

The CDR3: CASSLASGGAYEQYF. CDR3 in DNA: TGTGCCAGCAGTCTTGCTAGCGGGGGGGCCTACGAGCAGTACTTC. The chain joins TRBV6-2 or TRBV6-3 to TRBJ2-7, with 12 bases matching TRBD2. Germline-derived CDR1 and CDR2 are MNHEY and SVGEGT. The ends lost 5 bases at V and 2 bases at J; junction bases unmatched: 4. This CDR3 spans 15 amino acids.

Only one count was recorded for this clone. The chain recombines TRBV18 with TRBJ2-1, with 10 bases aligning to TRBD2. Germline CDR1 and CDR2: KGHSH and LQKENI. CDR3 length equals 17 residues. The ends lost 4 bases at V and 7 bases at J; junction bases unmatched: 13. CDR3 amino acids: CASSRASGGPVLNEQFF. CDR3 bases: TGTGCCAGCTCACGGGCTAGCGGGGGCCCCGTTTTGAATGAGCAGTTCTTC.

The V call is TRBV28, the J call TRBJ1-2, with 7 bases lining up with TRBD1. V was clipped by 2 bases and J by 7 bases; unmatched bases: 7. There are 14 residues in the CDR3. From germline, CDR1 is MDHEN and CDR2 SYDVKM. The CDR3, as DNA: TGTGCCAGCAGTTTACAGGGGACAGATTTTGGCTACACCTTC. Its protein product is CASSLQGTDFGYTF.

The chain has TRBV5-6 and TRBJ1-3; TRBD1 matches at 9 bases. The V gene's germline CDR1 is SGHDT and CDR2 YYEEEE. The CDR3 is 14 residues long. With 4 bases clipped from V and 1 base from J, the junction kept 0 bases outside the gene matches. CDR3 sequence (DNA): TGTGCCAGCAGCGGGACAGGGTCTGGAAACACCATATATTTT. It encodes CASSGTGSGNTIYF. The full variable domain, in which reference TRBV5-6 and TRBJ1-3 provide the parts outside the CDR3, is DAGVTQSPTHLIKTRGQQVTLRCSPKSGHDTVSWYQQALGQGPQFIFQYYEEEERQRGNFPDRFSGHQFPNYSSELNVNALLLGDSALYLCASSGTGSGNTIYFGEGSWLTVV.

The rearrangement links TRBV7-2 to TRBJ2-3; D is perhaps TRBD2 (7 bases). V was cut by 8 bases and J by 7 bases, with 13 bases left in between. Germline V gene data show CDR1 as SGHTA and CDR2 as FQGNSA. This CDR3 has 12 amino acids. The CDR3 here is CASLGGLNTQYF. DNA of the CDR3: TGTGCCAGCCTGGGGGGGCTAAATACGCAGTATTTT.

The V and J genes are TRBV21-1 and TRBJ1-2. TRBV21-1 is a recognized pseudogene. This CDR3 is built from 11 residues. Here the CDR3 reads CATTCPYGYTF. CDR3 nucleotides: TGTGCCACCACTTGTCCATATGGCTACACCTTC.

The CDR3 DNA is TGTGCCAGCAGTGCACCCCCGGGACTAGCGAGGAACACCGGGGAGCTGTTTTTT. Protein sequence: CASSAPPGLARNTGELFF. This chain links TRBV6-1 with TRBJ2-2; 10 nucleotides align to TRBD2. Per the germline V gene, CDR1 is MNHNS and CDR2 is SASEGT. The V gene end was trimmed by 4 bases and the J gene end by 1 base; junction bases not matched to a gene: 9. The CDR3 has 18 residues.

The chain uses TRBV19 and TRBJ1-1; D call uncertain. V was cut by 7 bases and J by 0 bases, with 9 bases left in between. Germline CDR1 reads LNHDA; CDR2 reads SQIVND (reference sequence). CDR3 length: 13 residues. The CDR3 region has the DNA TGTGCCAGTATACCCGGGATGAACACTGAAGCTTTCTTT. Translated: CASIPGMNTEAFF.

The V call is TRBV5-1, the J call TRBJ2-7, with TRBD1 identical over 7 bases. Per the germline V gene, CDR1 is SGHRS and CDR2 is YFSETQ. This CDR3 has 15 residues. With 1 base clipped from V and 2 bases from J, the junction kept 6 bases outside the gene matches. The CDR3 protein is CASSLFPGQTYEQYF. The CDR3 DNA reads as TGCGCCAGCAGCTTGTTCCCGGGACAGACCTACGAGCAGTACTTC. Based on the CDR3 plus reference TRBV5-1 and TRBJ2-7, the full variable domain is KAGVTQTPRYLIKTRGQQVTLSCSPISGHRSVSWYQQTPGQGLQFLFEYFSETQRNKGNFPGRFSGRQFSNSRSEMNVSTLELGDSALYLCASSLFPGQTYEQYFGPGTRLTVT.

The rearrangement joins TRBV4-2 to TRBJ2-7; TRBD1 matches 7 bases. J lost 0 bases, V lost 0 bases, and 5 bases had no gene match. CDR1 is LGHNA, CDR2 YNFKEQ, per germline. CDR3 length: 16 residues. The CDR3 loop is CASSQDHRGSSYEQYF. The DNA for the CDR3 is TGTGCCAGCAGCCAAGATCACAGGGGTAGCTCCTACGAGCAGTACTTC.

The chain employs TRBV3-1 (or the pseudogene TRBV3-2) and TRBJ1-1; D gene uncertain. CDR1 LGHDT and CDR2 YNNKEL come from the germline V gene (reference sequence). Trimming took 3 bases from V and 2 from J, leaving 13 bases between them. CDR3 size: 15 residues. The DNA for the CDR3 is TGTGCCAGCAGCCACACTAGGAGGGCCAACACTGAAGCTTTCTTT. As protein: CASSHTRRANTEAFF.

This clone appeared once. The chain links TRBV7-6 to TRBJ1-2, with 10 bases fitting TRBD1. This CDR3 has 15 residues. Germline V CDR1 and CDR2: SGHVS, FNYEAQ. J gave up 3 bases and V 6 bases, and 7 bases lay outside the gene matches. The CDR3 coding sequence is TGTGCCAGCAGTCTCACGACAGGGGGCCACTATGGCTACACCTTC. This gives the protein CASSLTTGGHYGYTF.

V is TRBV28 and J is TRBJ1-5; 7 nucleotides align to TRBD1. There are 21 residues in the CDR3. V was clipped by 1 base and J by 0 bases; unmatched bases: 18. Germline V gene sequence: CDR1 MDHEN, CDR2 SYDVKM. The CDR3 coding sequence is TGTGCCAGCAGTTTATCCCCAAGACCTCTTATACAGGGGCATAGCAATCAGCCCCAGCATTTT. Protein: CASSLSPRPLIQGHSNQPQHF.

This clone occurred once. The chain has TRBV5-6 and TRBJ1-2; D is unresolved. CDR1 is SGHDT and CDR2 is YYEEEE in the germline V gene. There are 16 residues in the CDR3. The V end lost 1 base, the J end lost 0 bases, and 13 bases lay between the germline ends. The CDR3 nucleotides are TGTGCCAGCAGCTTGACGTTAGGACTTTCTAACTATGGCTACACCTTC. Amino acid sequence: CASSLTLGLSNYGYTF. Full variable domain (rest looked up from reference TRBV5-6 and TRBJ1-2): DAGVTQSPTHLIKTRGQQVTLRCSPKSGHDTVSWYQQALGQGPQFIFQYYEEEERQRGNFPDRFSGHQFPNYSSELNVNALLLGDSALYLCASSLTLGLSNYGYTFGSGTRLTVV.